This T cell receptor beta chain was recovered during a study of technical replicates of blood from four donors. This clone was counted once. From germline, CDR1 is SGHDT and CDR2 YYEEEE. The V gene lost 0 bases and the J gene lost 6 bases, with 3 bases spanning the gap. The CDR3 loop spans 11 amino acids. The protocol was immunoSEQ multiplex PCR, while the TCRdb copy is restricted to in-frame clones and leaves out a portion. This sample has about 76,000 clones, with around 86% found just once. Sequenced input: PBMCs. This receptor was identified in a human donor in good health. Some clones in this sample may be carry-over from other donors' samples. The chain carries TRBV5-6 and TRBJ1-1; D is undetermined. The CDR3 bases are TGTGCCAGCAGCTTGGGCGCTGAAGCTTTCTTT. This sequence encodes CASSLGAEAFF.